This T cell receptor beta chain was recorded in a study of T-cell memory formation after mild COVID-19. Notes on the study in general: A second wave expanding day 15 to 37 was CD4+-biased; contracting clones were balanced. Largely, contracting CD4+ clones fell within CM and EM, and contracting CD8+ clones within EMRA. The authors left the SARS-CoV-2 specificity of second-wave clones peaking on day 37 unconfirmed.

This clonotype showed up just a few times. Its antigen is currently unknown. Constant-segment primers and 5'RACE yielded cDNA libraries for TCR alpha and TCR beta, each carrying sample barcodes and UMIs. MiXCR, applied by TCRdb to the 5' RACE reads, yields one record per CDR3 protein. Of hundreds of thousands of distinct CDR3 sequences listed, roughly 18% are singletons. From germline, CDR1 is SEHNR and CDR2 FQNEAQ (reference sequence). The CDR3 spans 17 residues. The V gene end was trimmed by 4 bases and the J gene end by 0 bases; junction bases not matched to a gene: 11. The sequence was obtained from an adult woman who had mild COVID-19 (a few samples of this study predate the infection). Cell type and time point are not known. The rearrangement uses TRBV7-9 and TRBJ1-1; 7 bases fit TRBD1. Sequenced sample: PBMCs or a T cell subset sorted from them (not recorded which). CDR3 sequence (DNA): TGTGCCAGCAGCTACACAGGGGACCTGATTATGAACACTGAAGCTTTCTTT. It translates to CASSYTGDLIMNTEAFF.